This is a list of T cell receptor beta chains from one sample in a study of T cell repertoires in cytomegalovirus infection. Using its own MiXCR run on the reads, TCRdb lists one record per CDR3 protein. The sample includes 150,000 to 200,000 distinct CDR3 sequences, under 20% of them seen just once. The specimen sequenced was CD8+ T cells from PBMCs. The source of these receptors is a human donor in good health (CMV status not recorded). Some clones in this sample may be carry-over from other donors' samples. Each CDR3 is given with its conserved first and last residue. D genes are given only for firm matches. The size of a clone is reported for some rows only, either as once, few or many, or as a class for expanded clones.

>TRBV29-1|TRBJ2-7|.|few
CSVEEGYEQYF
TGCAGCGTTGAAGAGGGCTACGAGCAGTACTTC
>TRBV6-2/TRBV6-3|TRBJ1-6|.|.
CASIRAGNSPLHF
TGTGCCAGCATTCGAGCAGGGAATTCACCCCTCCACTTT
>TRBV7-9|TRBJ1-1|TRBD1|many
CASSPLVGQGSTMNTEAFF
TGTGCCAGCAGCCCGTTGGTGGGACAGGGAAGCACCATGAACACTGAAGCTTTCTTT
>TRBV4-3|TRBJ1-1|TRBD1|.
CASSQNGQAGIREAFF
TGCGCCAGCAGCCAAAATGGACAGGCGGGAATCCGTGAAGCTTTCTTT
>TRBV6-2/TRBV6-3|TRBJ1-1|.|few
CASSYGHTEAFF
TGTGCCAGCAGTTACGGACACACTGAAGCTTTCTTT
>TRBV7-6|TRBJ2-1|.|few
CASSPFPQEQFF
TGTGCCAGCAGCCCCTTCCCGCAGGAGCAGTTCTTC
>TRBV7-8|TRBJ2-2|.|.
CASSPTGTGELFF
TGTGCCAGCAGCCCGACTGGGACCGGGGAGCTGTTTTTT
>TRBV28|TRBJ2-7|.|few
CASSLRQLLDEQYF
TGTGCCAGCAGTTTAAGACAGCTCCTGGACGAGCAGTACTTC
>TRBV6-1|TRBJ1-2|.|.
CASSYRGNGYTF
TGTGCCAGCAGTTATAGGGGCAATGGCTACACCTTC
>TRBV6-2/TRBV6-3|TRBJ2-1|.|.
CASSYGWGQFF
TGTGCCAGCAGTTACGGGTGGGGGCAGTTCTTC
>TRBV7-9|TRBJ1-1|.|.
CASSLGWPGNTEAFF
TGTGCCAGCAGCTTAGGATGGCCAGGGAACACTGAAGCTTTCTTT
>TRBV29-1|TRBJ2-3|TRBD2|few
CSVQPIAGGPRSPTDTQYF
TGCAGCGTTCAGCCTATAGCGGGGGGGCCCCGGAGCCCGACAGATACGCAGTATTTT
>TRBV7-9|TRBJ2-1|.|.
CASSSPQGGGRDEQFF
TGTGCCAGCAGCTCGCCACAGGGAGGCGGGCGGGATGAGCAGTTCTTC
>TRBV7-2|TRBJ2-3|TRBD2|few
CASSSLIRTSGRGADTQYF
TGTGCCAGCAGCTCTCTAATAAGGACTAGCGGGAGGGGGGCAGATACGCAGTATTTT
>TRBV28|TRBJ1-5|TRBD1|few
CASSFPDRLPHNQPQHF
TGTGCCAGCAGTTTTCCGGACAGGCTTCCCCACAATCAGCCCCAGCATTTT
>TRBV13|TRBJ2-5|TRBD2|.
CASSLVAGGGLAGGQETQYF
TGTGCCAGCAGCTTAGTAGCAGGGGGGGGACTAGCGGGGGGACAAGAGACCCAGTACTTC
>TRBV5-1|TRBJ2-1|TRBD2|once
CASSLAGSGPLLF
TGCGCCAGCAGCTTGGCGGGTAGCGGGCCTTTATTATTC
>TRBV7-2|TRBJ2-1|TRBD1|few
CASSPQFHQPGGSYNEQFF
TGTGCCAGCAGCCCCCAATTTCACCAGCCAGGGGGTTCCTACAATGAGCAGTTCTTC
>TRBV7-8|TRBJ2-1|.|.
CASSLSRGPYNEQFF
TGTGCCAGCAGCTTAAGTCGAGGCCCCTACAATGAGCAGTTCTTC
>TRBV4-3|TRBJ2-2|.|.
CASSQHIAGELFF
TGCGCCAGCAGCCAACATATCGCCGGGGAGCTGTTTTTT
>TRBV7-2|TRBJ1-1|.|.
CASSLWGMAKNTEAFF
TGTGCCAGCAGCTTATGGGGGATGGCCAAGAACACTGAAGCTTTCTTT
>TRBV24-1|TRBJ2-1|.|few
CATSGGNEQFF
TGTGCCACCTCCGGGGGCAATGAGCAGTTCTTC
>TRBV28|TRBJ2-3|.|.
CASSLRSGSGTDTQYF
TGTGCCAGCAGTTTACGGTCTGGGAGTGGAACAGATACGCAGTATTTT
>TRBV14|TRBJ2-7|.|few
CASSQDLRSSYEQYF
TGTGCCAGCAGCCAAGACCTTAGGAGCTCCTACGAGCAGTACTTC
>TRBV28|TRBJ2-2|.|.
CASSFPRHENTGELFF
TGTGCCAGCAGTTTTCCGAGACATGAGAACACCGGGGAGCTGTTTTTT
>TRBV12-3/TRBV12-4|TRBJ1-5|TRBD1|few
CASSLGQGVNQPQHF
TGTGCCAGCAGTTTGGGGCAGGGGGTCAATCAGCCCCAGCATTTT
>TRBV7-2|TRBJ2-2|TRBD1|.
CASSLARDRPNTGELFF
TGTGCCAGCAGCTTAGCGCGGGACAGGCCAAACACCGGGGAGCTGTTTTTT
>TRBV10-3|TRBJ2-2|TRBD1|.
CAIRGTGTNTRTGGELFF
TGTGCCATCAGGGGGACAGGGACGAACACTCGAACGGGCGGGGAGCTGTTTTTT
>TRBV5-1|TRBJ2-1|.|.
CASSFGHYNEQFF
TGCGCCAGCAGCTTCGGACACTACAATGAGCAGTTCTTC
>TRBV28|TRBJ2-1|TRBD1|.
CASRYPGTALGEQFF
TGTGCCAGCAGGTATCCGGGGACAGCGCTGGGGGAGCAGTTCTTC
>TRBV29-1|TRBJ1-2|.|.
CSVEDRGVGF
TGCAGCGTTGAAGATCGGGGGGTCGGGTTC
>TRBV2|TRBJ2-2|TRBD2|.
CASSEISGTLTGELFF
TGTGCCAGCAGTGAAATTAGCGGGACACTTACCGGGGAGCTGTTTTTT
>TRBV30|TRBJ2-1|.|few
CAWSLERMYNEQFF
TGTGCCTGGAGTTTGGAAAGAATGTACAATGAGCAGTTCTTC
>TRBV7-8|TRBJ2-3|.|many
CASSSPQQGYTDTQYF
TGTGCCAGCAGCTCCCCTCAACAGGGTTACACAGATACGCAGTATTTT
>TRBV7-6|TRBJ2-7|TRBD2|few
CASSTGTTPYEQYF
TGTGCCAGCAGCACCGGGACTACCCCCTACGAGCAGTACTTC
>TRBV6-1|TRBJ2-1|.|.
CASSEIGETYNEQFF
TGTGCCAGCAGTGAAATAGGGGAGACCTACAATGAGCAGTTCTTC
>TRBV28|TRBJ2-2|.|few
CASIAGWYTGELFF
TGTGCCAGCATTGCGGGGTGGTACACCGGGGAGCTGTTTTTT
>TRBV27|TRBJ1-5|.|.
CASSSTDQPQHF
TGTGCCAGCAGTTCGACAGATCAGCCCCAGCATTTT
>TRBV7-8|TRBJ2-3|TRBD2|.
CASSPIQTSGGPTDTQYF
TGTGCCAGCAGTCCTATACAGACTAGCGGGGGGCCAACAGATACGCAGTATTTT
>TRBV7-9|TRBJ1-1|.|.
CASTNPSNTEAFF
TGTGCCAGCACCAACCCCTCAAACACTGAAGCTTTCTTT
>TRBV7-2|TRBJ1-1|TRBD1|few
CASSSTGDLKTEAFF
TGTGCCAGCAGCTCGACAGGGGATTTGAAAACTGAAGCTTTCTTT
>TRBV20-1|TRBJ1-1|.|.
CSAGEGGAEAFF
TGCAGTGCTGGGGAGGGAGGGGCTGAAGCTTTCTTT
>TRBV27|TRBJ2-1|.|.
CASSPQGPVDNEQFF
TGTGCCAGCAGTCCGCAGGGTCCCGTCGACAATGAGCAGTTCTTC